The entry that follows covers one TCR beta chain sequence. The antigen is not known. Clones were read by immunoSEQ multiplex PCR, and TCRdb kept only the in-frame ones, dropping some. The table has around 140,000 clones, 90% to 95% seen once. The data derive from a study of T cell responses to AZD1222 COVID-19 vaccine. Findings and limits, study-wide: At baseline, seropositivity was found in only 5 to 7 AZD1222 recipients. Unmutated variant regions reportedly attract nearly half of all spike-specific TCRs. Donors in the cohort were predominantly white British and more often female, and clonal diversity was possibly underestimated.

Germline V gene data show CDR1 as SGHTA and CDR2 as FQGNSA. There are 13 residues in the CDR3. The V gene lost 6 bases and the J gene lost 1 base, with 9 bases spanning the gap. The receptor was isolated from an adult in good health. The chain combines TRBV7-2 with TRBJ2-5; no clear D. Source: peripheral blood, taken on day 0 of AZD1222 vaccination. CDR3 amino acids: CASSYISQETQYF. The CDR3 nucleotides are TGTGCCAGCAGTTACATTTCCCAAGAGACCCAGTACTTC.